This TCR beta chain was sequenced in a study of blood T cells in healthy people across ages. Looking at the study overall: T cells yielded about one barcoded beta molecule per two cells through template switching.

The draw of peripheral blood yielded ten milliliters from each donor. CDR1 is SEHNR and CDR2 is FQNEAQ in the germline V gene (reference sequence). This CDR3 is built from 15 residues. V was pared by 3 bases and J by 2 bases, with 13 bases between. Using a J-beta primer mix together with a sample-barcoded 5' primer, a second PCR was run for about 7 to 12 cycles. Researchers report that each sample yielded at least 3 million CDR3-containing paired-end reads. TCRdb re-analysed the 5' RACE reads in MiXCR, keeping a single row per CDR3 protein. The data show about 830,000 distinct CDR3 sequences, about 62% seen once. Concerning this clonotype itself: Its antigen is unidentified.

Regarding the study as a whole: More naive CD4+ cells and higher diversity marked long-lived donors relative to aged donors.

This receptor was identified in a man aged 30 to 45 in good health. Sequenced: blood. The chain joins TRBV7-9 to TRBJ2-5; D is undetermined. CDR3 residues: CASSLSRDRQETQYF. DNA for the CDR3: TGTGCCAGCAGCTTGTCAAGGGATCGGCAAGAGACCCAGTACTTC.